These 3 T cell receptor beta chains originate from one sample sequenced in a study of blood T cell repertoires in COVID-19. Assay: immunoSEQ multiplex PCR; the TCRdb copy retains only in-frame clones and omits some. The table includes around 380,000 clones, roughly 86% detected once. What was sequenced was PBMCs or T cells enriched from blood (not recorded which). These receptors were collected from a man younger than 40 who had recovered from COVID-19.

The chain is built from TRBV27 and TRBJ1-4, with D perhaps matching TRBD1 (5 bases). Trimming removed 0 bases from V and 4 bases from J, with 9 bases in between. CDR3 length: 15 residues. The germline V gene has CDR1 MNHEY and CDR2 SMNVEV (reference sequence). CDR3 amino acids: CASSLSGQSNEKLFF. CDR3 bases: TGTGCCAGCAGTTTATCGGGGCAGAGTAATGAAAAACTGTTTTTT. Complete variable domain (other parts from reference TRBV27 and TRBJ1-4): EAQVTQNPRYLITVTGKKLTVTCSQNMNHEYMSWYRQDPGLGLRQIYYSMNVEVTDKGDVPEGYKVSRKEKRNFPLILESPSPNQTSLYFCASSLSGQSNEKLFFGSGTQLSVL.

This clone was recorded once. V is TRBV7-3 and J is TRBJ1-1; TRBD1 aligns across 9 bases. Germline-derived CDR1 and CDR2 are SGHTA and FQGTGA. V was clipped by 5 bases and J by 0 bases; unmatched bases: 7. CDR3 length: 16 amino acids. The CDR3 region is CASSPWTGVMNTEAFF. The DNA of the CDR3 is TGTGCCAGCAGCCCCTGGACAGGGGTTATGAACACTGAAGCTTTCTTT. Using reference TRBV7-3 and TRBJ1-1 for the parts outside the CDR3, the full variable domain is GAGVSQTPSNKVTEKGKYVELRCDPISGHTALYWYRQSLGQGPEFLIYFQGTGAADDSGLPNDRFFAVRPEGSVSTLKIQRTERGDSAVYLCASSPWTGVMNTEAFFGQGTRLTVV.

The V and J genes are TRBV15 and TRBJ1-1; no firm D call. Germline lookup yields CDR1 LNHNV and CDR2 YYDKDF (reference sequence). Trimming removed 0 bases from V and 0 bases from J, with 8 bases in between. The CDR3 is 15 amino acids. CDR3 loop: CATSRDLAMNTEAFF. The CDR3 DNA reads TGTGCCACCAGCAGAGATTTGGCCATGAACACTGAAGCTTTCTTT.